The rows below give T cell receptor beta chains drawn from one sample of a study of blood T cell repertoires in COVID-19. Sequencing was performed with immunoSEQ multiplex PCR; in TCRdb, only in-frame clones are kept and a portion is missing. The repertoire holds about 130,000 clones, 81% seen once, with about 3.8% in the top ten. Sequencing input: peripheral blood. These receptors were obtained from a woman aged 50 to 65 with acute or convalescent COVID-19. CDR3s include the opening cysteine and the closing phenylalanine or tryptophan. Fields, in order: J gene, V gene, D gene, clone size, CDR3 DNA, CDR3 protein. A D gene is named only where the DNA matches it firmly. Some rows have no size entry. The others give once, few or many, or a class for an expanded clone.

TRBJ2-7,TRBV15,.,once,TGTGCCACCAGCAGAGATGTGGGGGCCTACCGGGAGCAGTACTTC,CATSRDVGAYREQYF
TRBJ1-5,TRBV19,TRBD1,.,TGTGCCAGTAGTATAGAAGCAGGGGGGTATAGCAATCAGCCCCAGCATTTT,CASSIEAGGYSNQPQHF
TRBJ1-4,TRBV10-3,.,.,TGTGCCATCAGTGAGGGTCTAGGCGGAGAAAAACTGTTTTTT,CAISEGLGGEKLFF
TRBJ2-2,TRBV30,TRBD2,.,TGTGCCTGGAGTACGGTACCGGGGGGGAACACCGGGGAGCTGTTTTTT,CAWSTVPGGNTGELFF
TRBJ1-1,TRBV29-1,TRBD1,.,TGCAGCGTTATCTACAGGGGGATAAACACTGAAGCTTTCTTT,CSVIYRGINTEAFF
TRBJ2-1,TRBV7-3,TRBD2,.,TGTGCCAGCAGCCACAGAAGGACTAGCTCGGATGAGCAGTTCTTC,CASSHRRTSSDEQFF
TRBJ2-2,TRBV28,TRBD2,.,TGTGCCAGCAGCCCAAGCGGGAGAGGGACCGGGGAGCTGTTTTTT,CASSPSGRGTGELFF
TRBJ2-6,TRBV4-2,.,.,TGTGCCAGCAGCCAAGATGGAGGGACTGGGGCCAACGTCCTGACTTTC,CASSQDGGTGANVLTF
TRBJ1-4,TRBV5-1,TRBD1,.,TGCGCCAGCAGTCAGGGGGCTATTGGTGAAAAACTGTTTTTT,CASSQGAIGEKLFF
TRBJ1-1,TRBV7-9,TRBD1,.,TGTGCCAGTGACAGGGGGCCCGGCGGGAACACTGAAGCTTTCTTT,CASDRGPGGNTEAFF
TRBJ2-1,TRBV11-3,.,.,TGTGCCAGCAGCTCAAAATACAATGAGCAGTTCTTC,CASSSKYNEQFF
TRBJ1-1,TRBV19,TRBD1,few,TGTGCCAGTAGTATTCGCCGGGACAGGGGGCCGACTGAAGCTTTCTTT,CASSIRRDRGPTEAFF
TRBJ2-7,TRBV12-3/TRBV12-4,.,.,TGTGCCAGCAGCCCCCCGGCGGTGGCGGAGCAGTACTTC,CASSPPAVAEQYF
TRBJ2-7,TRBV29-1,TRBD2,.,TGCAGCGTTGACGGGGGGGGCTCCTACGAGCAGTACTTC,CSVDGGGSYEQYF